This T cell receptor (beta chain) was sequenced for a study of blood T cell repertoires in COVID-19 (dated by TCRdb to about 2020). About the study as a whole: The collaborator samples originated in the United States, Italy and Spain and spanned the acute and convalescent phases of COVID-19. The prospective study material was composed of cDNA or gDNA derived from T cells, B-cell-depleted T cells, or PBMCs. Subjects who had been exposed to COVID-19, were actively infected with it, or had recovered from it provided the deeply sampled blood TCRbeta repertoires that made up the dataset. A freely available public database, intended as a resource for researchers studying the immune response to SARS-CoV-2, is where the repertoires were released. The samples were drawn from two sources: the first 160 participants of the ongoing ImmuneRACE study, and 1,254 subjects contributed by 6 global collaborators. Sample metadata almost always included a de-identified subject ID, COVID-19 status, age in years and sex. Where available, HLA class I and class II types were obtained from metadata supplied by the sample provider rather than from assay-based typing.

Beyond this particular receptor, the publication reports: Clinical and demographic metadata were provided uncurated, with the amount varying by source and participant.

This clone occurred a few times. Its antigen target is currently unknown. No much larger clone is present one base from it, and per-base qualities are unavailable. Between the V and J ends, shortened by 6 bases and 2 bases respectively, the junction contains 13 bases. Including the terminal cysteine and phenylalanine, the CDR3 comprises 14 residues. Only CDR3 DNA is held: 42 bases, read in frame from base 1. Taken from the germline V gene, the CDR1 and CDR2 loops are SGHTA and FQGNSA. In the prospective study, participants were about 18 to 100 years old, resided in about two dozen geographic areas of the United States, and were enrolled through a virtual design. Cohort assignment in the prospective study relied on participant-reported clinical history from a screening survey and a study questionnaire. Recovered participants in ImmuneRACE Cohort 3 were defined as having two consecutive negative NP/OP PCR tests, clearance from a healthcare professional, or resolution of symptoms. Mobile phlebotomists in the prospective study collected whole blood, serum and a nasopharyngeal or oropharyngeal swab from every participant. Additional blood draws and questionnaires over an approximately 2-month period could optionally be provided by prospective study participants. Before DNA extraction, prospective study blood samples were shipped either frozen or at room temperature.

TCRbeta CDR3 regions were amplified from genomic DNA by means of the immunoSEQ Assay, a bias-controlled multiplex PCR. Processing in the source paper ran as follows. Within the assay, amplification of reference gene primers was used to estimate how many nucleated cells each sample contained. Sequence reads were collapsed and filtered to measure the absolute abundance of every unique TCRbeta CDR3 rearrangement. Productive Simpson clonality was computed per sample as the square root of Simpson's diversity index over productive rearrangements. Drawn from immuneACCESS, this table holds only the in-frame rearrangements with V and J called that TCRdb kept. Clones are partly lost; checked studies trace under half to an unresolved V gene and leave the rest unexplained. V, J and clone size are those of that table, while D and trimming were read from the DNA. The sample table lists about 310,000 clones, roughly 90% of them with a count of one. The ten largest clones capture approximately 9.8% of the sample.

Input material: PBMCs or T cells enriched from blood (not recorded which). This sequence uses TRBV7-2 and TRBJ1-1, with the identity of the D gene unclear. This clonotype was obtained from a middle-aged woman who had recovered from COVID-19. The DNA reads TGTGCCAGCAGAGCCGGGAACACTAACACTGAAGCTTTCTTT. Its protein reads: CASRAGNTNTEAFF.